Reported below is one T cell receptor beta chain. The CDR3 loop spans 15 amino acids. Germline assignment: CDR1 SGHAT and CDR2 FQNNGV. Trimming pared 7 bases from V and 1 base from J, leaving 16 bases between. This sample was taken from a study of blood T cell repertoires in COVID-19. Libraries were prepared by immunoSEQ multiplex PCR; TCRdb keeps only in-frame clonotypes and omits some of them. The sample includes over 200,000 clones, approximately 88% of them seen just once. The rearrangement uses TRBV11-2 and TRBJ1-1; maybe TRBD1 (6 bases). This sequence originates from a man in his sixties who had recovered from COVID-19. Sequenced material: peripheral blood. CDR3 region: CASIPGGLSNTEAFF. CDR3 DNA: TGTGCCAGCATACCGGGGGGCCTATCGAACACTGAAGCTTTCTTT.